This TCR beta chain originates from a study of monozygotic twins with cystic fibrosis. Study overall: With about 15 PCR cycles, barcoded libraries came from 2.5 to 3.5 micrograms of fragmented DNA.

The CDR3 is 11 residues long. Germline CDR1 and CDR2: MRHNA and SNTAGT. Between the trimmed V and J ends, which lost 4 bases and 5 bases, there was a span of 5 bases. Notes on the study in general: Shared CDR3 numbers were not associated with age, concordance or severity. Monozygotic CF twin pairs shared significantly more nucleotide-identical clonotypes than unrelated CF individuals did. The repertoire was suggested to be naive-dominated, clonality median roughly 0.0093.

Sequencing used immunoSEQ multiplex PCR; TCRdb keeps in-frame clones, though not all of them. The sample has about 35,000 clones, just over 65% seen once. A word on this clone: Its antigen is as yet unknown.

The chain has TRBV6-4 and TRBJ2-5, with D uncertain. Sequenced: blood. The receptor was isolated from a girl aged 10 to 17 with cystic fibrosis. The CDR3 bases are TGTGCCAGCAGTGTGTGGGAGACCCAGTACTTC. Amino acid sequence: CASSVWETQYF.